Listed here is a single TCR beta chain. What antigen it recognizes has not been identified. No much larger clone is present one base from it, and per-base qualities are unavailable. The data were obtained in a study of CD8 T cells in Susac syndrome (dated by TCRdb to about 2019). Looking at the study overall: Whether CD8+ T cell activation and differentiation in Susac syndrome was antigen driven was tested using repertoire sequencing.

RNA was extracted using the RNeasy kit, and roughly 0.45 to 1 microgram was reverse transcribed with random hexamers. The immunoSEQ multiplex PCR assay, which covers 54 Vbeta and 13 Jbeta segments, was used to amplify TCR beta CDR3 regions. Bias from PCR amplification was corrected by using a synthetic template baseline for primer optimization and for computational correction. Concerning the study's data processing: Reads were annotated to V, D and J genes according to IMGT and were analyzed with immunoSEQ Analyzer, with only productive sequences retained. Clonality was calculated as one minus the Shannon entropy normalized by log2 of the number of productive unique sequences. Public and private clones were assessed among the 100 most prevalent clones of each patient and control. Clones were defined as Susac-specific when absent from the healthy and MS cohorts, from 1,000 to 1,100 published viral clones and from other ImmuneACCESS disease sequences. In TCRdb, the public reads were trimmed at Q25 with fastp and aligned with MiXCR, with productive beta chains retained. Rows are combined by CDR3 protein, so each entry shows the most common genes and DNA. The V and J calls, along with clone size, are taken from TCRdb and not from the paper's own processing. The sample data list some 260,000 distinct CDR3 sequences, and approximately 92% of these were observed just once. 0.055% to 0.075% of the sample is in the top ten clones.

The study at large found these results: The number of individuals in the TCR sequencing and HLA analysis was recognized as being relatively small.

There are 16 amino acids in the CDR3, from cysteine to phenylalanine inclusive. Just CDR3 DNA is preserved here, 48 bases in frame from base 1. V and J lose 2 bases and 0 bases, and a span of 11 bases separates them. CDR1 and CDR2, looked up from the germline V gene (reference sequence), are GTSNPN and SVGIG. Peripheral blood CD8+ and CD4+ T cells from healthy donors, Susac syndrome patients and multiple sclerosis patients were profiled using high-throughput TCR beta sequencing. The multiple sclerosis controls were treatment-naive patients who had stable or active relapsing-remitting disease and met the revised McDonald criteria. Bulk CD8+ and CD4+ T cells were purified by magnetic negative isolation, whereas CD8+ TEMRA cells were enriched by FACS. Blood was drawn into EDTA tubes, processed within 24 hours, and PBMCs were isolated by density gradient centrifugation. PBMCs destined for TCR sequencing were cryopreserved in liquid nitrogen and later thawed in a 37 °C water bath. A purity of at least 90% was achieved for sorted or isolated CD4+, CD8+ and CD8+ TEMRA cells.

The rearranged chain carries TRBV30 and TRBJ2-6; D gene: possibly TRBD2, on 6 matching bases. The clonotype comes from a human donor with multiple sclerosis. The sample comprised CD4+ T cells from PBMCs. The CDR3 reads CAWSRGLSSGANVLTF. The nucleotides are TGTGCCTGGAGTCGGGGACTGAGCTCTGGGGCCAACGTCCTGACTTTC.